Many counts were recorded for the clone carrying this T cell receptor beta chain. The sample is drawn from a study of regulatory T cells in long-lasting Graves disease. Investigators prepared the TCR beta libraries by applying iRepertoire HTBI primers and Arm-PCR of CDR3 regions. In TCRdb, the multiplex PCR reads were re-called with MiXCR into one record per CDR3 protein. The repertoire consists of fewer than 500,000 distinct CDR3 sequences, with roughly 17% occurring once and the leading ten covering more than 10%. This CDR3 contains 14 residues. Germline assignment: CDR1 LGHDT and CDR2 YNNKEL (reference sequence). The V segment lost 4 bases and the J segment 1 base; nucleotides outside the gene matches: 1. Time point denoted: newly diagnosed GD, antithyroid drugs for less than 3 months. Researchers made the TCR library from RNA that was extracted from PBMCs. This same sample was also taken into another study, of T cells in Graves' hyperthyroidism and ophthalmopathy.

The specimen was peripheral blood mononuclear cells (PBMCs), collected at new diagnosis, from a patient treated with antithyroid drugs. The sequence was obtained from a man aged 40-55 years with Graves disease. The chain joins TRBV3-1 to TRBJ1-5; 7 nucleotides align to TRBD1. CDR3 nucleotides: TGTGCCAGCAGCCTGGGACAGAGCAATCAGCCCCAGCATTTT. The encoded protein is CASSLGQSNQPQHF.